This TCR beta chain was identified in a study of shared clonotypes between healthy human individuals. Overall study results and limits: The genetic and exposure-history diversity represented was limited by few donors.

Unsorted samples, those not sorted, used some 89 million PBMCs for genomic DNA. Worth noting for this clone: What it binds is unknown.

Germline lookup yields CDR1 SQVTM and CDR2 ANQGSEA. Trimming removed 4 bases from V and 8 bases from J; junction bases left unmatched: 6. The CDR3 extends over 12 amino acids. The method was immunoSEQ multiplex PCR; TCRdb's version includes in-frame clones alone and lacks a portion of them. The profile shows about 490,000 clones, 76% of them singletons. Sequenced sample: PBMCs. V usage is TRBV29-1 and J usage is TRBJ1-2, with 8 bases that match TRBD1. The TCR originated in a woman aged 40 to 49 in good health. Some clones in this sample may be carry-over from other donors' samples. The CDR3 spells CSVVSDRAGYTF. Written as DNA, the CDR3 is TGCAGCGTTGTGTCGGACAGGGCCGGCTACACCTTC. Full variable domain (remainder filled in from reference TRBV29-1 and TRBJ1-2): SAVISQKPSRDICQRGTSLTIQCQVDSQVTMMFWYRQQPGQSLTLIATANQGSEATYESGFVIDKFPISRPNLTFSTLTVSNMSPEDSSIYLCSVVSDRAGYTFGSGTRLTVV.